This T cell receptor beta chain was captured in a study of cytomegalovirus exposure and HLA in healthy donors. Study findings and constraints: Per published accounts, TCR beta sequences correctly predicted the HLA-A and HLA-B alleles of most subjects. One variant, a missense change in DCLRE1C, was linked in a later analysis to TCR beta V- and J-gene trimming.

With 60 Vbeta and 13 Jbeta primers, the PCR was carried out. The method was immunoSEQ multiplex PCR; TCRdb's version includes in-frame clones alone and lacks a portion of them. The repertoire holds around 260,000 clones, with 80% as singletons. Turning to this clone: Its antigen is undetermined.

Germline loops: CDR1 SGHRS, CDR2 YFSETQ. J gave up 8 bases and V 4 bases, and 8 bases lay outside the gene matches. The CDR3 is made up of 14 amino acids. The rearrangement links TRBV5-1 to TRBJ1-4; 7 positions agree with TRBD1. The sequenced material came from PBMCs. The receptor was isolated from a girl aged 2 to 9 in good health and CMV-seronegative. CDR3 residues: CASSHQGEEEKLFF. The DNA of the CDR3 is TGCGCCAGCAGCCACCAGGGGGAAGAAGAAAAACTGTTTTTT.